Listed below are T cell receptor beta chains from one sample, sequenced in a study of cytomegalovirus exposure and HLA in healthy donors. Assay used: immunoSEQ multiplex PCR; TCRdb lists only in-frame clones, some missing. The table lists 150,000 to 200,000 clones, about three quarters of them singletons. The specimen was PBMCs. These receptors all come from a woman between 40 and 50 years old in good health and CMV-seronegative. Each CDR3 is given with its conserved first and last residue. A D gene is named only where the DNA matches it firmly. Size is omitted from some rows. Given values are once, few, many or a class for expanded clones.

J | size | V | D | CDR3 | DNA
TRBJ2-5 | - | TRBV7-3 | TRBD2 | CASSLSGGSGREETQYF | TGTGCCAGCAGCTTAAGTGGGGGTAGCGGGAGGGAGGAGACCCAGTACTTC
TRBJ1-2 | - | TRBV5-8 | - | CASGEVNGYTF | TGTGCCAGCGGCGAGGTTAATGGCTACACCTTC
TRBJ2-1 | few | TRBV5-1 | TRBD2 | CASSFSGGDSLNNEQFF | TGCGCCAGCAGCTTCTCGGGGGGGGACTCACTTAACAATGAGCAGTTCTTC
TRBJ2-1 | - | TRBV7-2 | TRBD2 | CASSPQYRWEGLDEQFF | TGTGCCAGCAGCCCCCAATATCGGTGGGAGGGCCTAGATGAGCAGTTCTTC
TRBJ1-5 | - | TRBV19 | TRBD1 | CASSIRTGTNQPQHF | TGTGCCAGTAGTATAAGGACAGGAACCAATCAGCCCCAGCATTTT
TRBJ2-1 | - | TRBV5-1 | - | CASSLNVGMPGDEQFF | TGCGCCAGCAGCCTGAATGTCGGGATGCCTGGGGATGAGCAGTTCTTC
TRBJ2-7 | - | TRBV7-7 | TRBD2 | CASSKTSGRDVQQYF | TGTGCCAGCAGCAAGACTAGCGGGAGGGATGTGCAGCAGTACTTC
TRBJ2-1 | - | TRBV5-5 | - | CASSYAGTYNEQFF | TGTGCCAGCAGTTACGCCGGGACCTACAATGAGCAGTTCTTC
TRBJ2-5 | once | TRBV25-1 | - | CASSEYAGGETQYF | TGTGCCAGCAGTGAATATGCCGGGGGAGAGACCCAGTACTTC
TRBJ1-4 | - | TRBV6-1 | - | CASSEPGSPLTNEKLFF | TGTGCCAGCAGTGAACCGGGATCCCCGCTAACTAATGAAAAACTGTTTTTT
TRBJ2-5 | once | TRBV7-2 | TRBD1 | CASSSQGVGETQYF | TGTGCCAGCAGCTCTCAGGGGGTCGGAGAGACCCAGTACTTC
TRBJ1-2 | - | TRBV2 | - | CASNPSRMSQGRDGYTF | TGTGCCAGCAATCCGAGCCGAATGTCACAGGGCAGGGATGGCTACACCTTC
TRBJ2-3 | - | TRBV19 | TRBD1 | CASSDRGSPSTDTQYF | TGTGCCAGTAGCGACAGGGGGTCGCCTAGCACAGATACGCAGTATTTT
TRBJ1-1 | - | TRBV7-2 | - | CASSLSHGLAFF | TGTGCCAGCAGCTTAAGCCACGGGTTGGCTTTCTTT
TRBJ2-7 | - | TRBV7-2 | - | CASSRTGSYEQYF | TGTGCCAGCAGCCGAACCGGCTCCTACGAGCAGTACTTC
TRBJ2-3 | - | TRBV7-3 | - | CASSPRPGTDTQYF | TGTGCCAGCAGCCCTAGGCCAGGCACAGATACGCAGTATTTT
TRBJ2-7 | - | TRBV6-5 | - | CASSRTGPYEQYF | TGTGCCAGCAGTCGGACTGGTCCCTACGAGCAGTACTTC
TRBJ2-2 | - | TRBV30 | TRBD1 | CAWNLLDRAGELFF | TGTGCCTGGAACCTCCTAGACAGGGCCGGGGAGCTGTTTTTT
TRBJ2-1 | once | TRBV9 | - | CASSVRGEQFF | TGTGCCAGCAGCGTAAGGGGTGAGCAGTTCTTC
TRBJ1-1 | - | TRBV6-4 | - | CASSDLAGGREAFF | TGTGCCAGCAGTGACTTGGCGGGGGGAAGGGAAGCTTTCTTT
TRBJ1-1 | - | TRBV5-5 | - | CASSADSNTEAFF | TGTGCCAGCAGTGCGGACAGTAACACTGAAGCTTTCTTT
TRBJ2-3 | - | TRBV2 | - | CASSEVGESTDTQYF | TGTGCCAGCAGTGAAGTGGGAGAAAGCACAGATACGCAGTATTTT
TRBJ1-2 | - | TRBV19 | - | CASSTTGQGGYTF | TGTGCCAGTAGTACAACAGGGCAAGGAGGCTACACCTTC
TRBJ1-3 | few | TRBV6-6 | - | CASKSELNSGNTIYF | TGTGCCAGCAAAAGCGAACTGAACTCTGGAAACACCATATATTTT
TRBJ2-2 | - | TRBV19 | - | CASTNGQRRGTGELFF | TGTGCCAGTACTAATGGACAGAGACGAGGCACCGGGGAGCTGTTTTTT
TRBJ1-2 | - | TRBV6-5 | - | CASSSHTPSGGGGYTF | TGTGCCAGCAGTTCCCATACACCCAGCGGGGGAGGTGGCTACACCTTC
TRBJ2-7 | - | TRBV7-9 | - | CSSSLGSSDEQYF | TGTTCCAGCAGCTTGGGGAGTAGCGACGAGCAGTACTTC
TRBJ1-1 | once | TRBV7-2 | - | CASSLLSGNTEAFF | TGTGCCAGCAGCTTATTGAGTGGGAACACTGAAGCTTTCTTT
TRBJ2-1 | - | TRBV7-2 | - | CASSLETGKQFF | TGTGCCAGCAGCTTAGAGACGGGGAAGCAGTTCTTC
TRBJ1-1 | - | TRBV15 | - | CATSRALTDRPEAFF | TGTGCCACCAGCAGGGCCCTAACTGACAGGCCTGAAGCTTTCTTT
TRBJ2-7 | few | TRBV6-1 | TRBD1 | CASSVGTGNYEQYF | TGTGCCAGCAGTGTGGGGACAGGGAACTACGAGCAGTACTTC
TRBJ2-5 | - | TRBV6-6 | - | CASSSYREGETQYF | TGTGCCAGCAGTTCCTACAGGGAAGGGGAGACCCAGTACTTC
TRBJ1-1 | few | TRBV21-1 | - | CASSKRGRRGEGTEAFF | TGTGCCAGCAGCAAAAGGGGACGGCGGGGGGAGGGCACTGAAGCTTTCTTT
TRBJ2-7 | few | TRBV7-9 | - | CASSESEQYF | TGTGCCAGCAGCGAGAGCGAGCAGTACTTC
TRBJ2-3 | - | TRBV10-3 | - | CAISPGMIATDTQYF | TGTGCCATCAGTCCCGGGATGATCGCCACAGATACGCAGTATTTT
TRBJ2-2 | few | TRBV29-1 | TRBD2 | CSAAKTSGRFDTGELFF | TGCAGCGCTGCGAAAACTAGCGGGAGGTTCGACACCGGGGAGCTGTTTTTT
TRBJ1-5 | - | TRBV19 | - | CASSISAGGNQPQHF | TGTGCCAGTAGTATTTCGGCAGGGGGCAATCAGCCCCAGCATTTT
TRBJ2-1 | - | TRBV4-3 | - | CASSQVTTQRPNEQFF | TGCGCCAGCAGCCAAGTCACGACTCAGCGTCCTAATGAGCAGTTCTTC
TRBJ2-1 | - | TRBV5-1 | TRBD2 | CASSLVAGGQGNNEQFF | TGCGCCAGCAGCTTGGTAGCGGGAGGGCAGGGCAACAATGAGCAGTTCTTC
TRBJ2-1 | - | TRBV7-2 | TRBD2 | CATGSSGTLHNEQFF | TGTGCCACCGGGAGTAGCGGGACGCTTCACAATGAGCAGTTCTTC
TRBJ1-1 | - | TRBV18 | - | CASSPTGTTNTEAFF | TGTGCCAGCTCACCTACCGGGACAACGAACACTGAAGCTTTCTTT
TRBJ2-7 | once | TRBV9 | - | CASSVVDYSYEQYF | TGTGCCAGCAGCGTAGTGGACTACTCCTACGAGCAGTACTTC
TRBJ2-2 | few | TRBV7-6 | - | CASSLSSTDRLNTGELFF | TGTGCCAGCAGCTTATCATCCACCGACAGGTTGAACACCGGGGAGCTGTTTTTT
TRBJ1-4 | - | TRBV27 | - | CASSPMFDTATNEKLFF | TGTGCCAGCAGTCCCATGTTCGACACCGCAACTAATGAAAAACTGTTTTTT
TRBJ1-4 | - | TRBV5-1 | - | CASSLEGRVEEKLFF | TGCGCCAGCAGCTTAGAAGGCAGGGTGGAAGAAAAACTGTTTTTT
TRBJ2-3 | - | TRBV21-1 | - | CASSKGVAGESDTQYF | TGTGCCAGCAGCAAGGGGGTAGCGGGAGAGTCAGATACGCAGTATTTT